The entry below describes one TCR beta chain. Its specificity is not known. The sample originates from a study of shared clonotypes between healthy human individuals. On the study more broadly: Donor ages ranged 18 to 49 years: a couple of women, three men. Donors had three CD4 naive, three CD4 memory, two CD8 naive and one CD8 memory plate apiece.

Selected positively for CCR7 and CD45RO-negative, naive CD8 cells excluded terminally differentiated effector memory CD45RA+ cells. General observations from the study: Approximately 4.5% was the fraction of naive CD4 clonotypes found shared across four donors. On the whole, naive subsets had larger estimated richness than memory subsets had.

V was pared by 4 bases and J by 7 bases, with 8 bases between. The V gene's germline CDR1 is SGDLS and CDR2 YYNGEE. The CDR3 consists of 11 residues. Only in-frame clones appear in the TCRdb table, and some are missing; sequencing was by immunoSEQ multiplex PCR. The sample records fewer than 800,000 clones, 92% being singletons. Sequencing used naive CD8+ T cells sorted from blood. The TCR originated in a man aged 25 to 45 in good health. The rearrangement joins TRBV9 to TRBJ1-1; D not certain. The CDR3 here is CASSKEGEAFF. Written as DNA, the CDR3 is TGTGCCAGCAGCAAAGAGGGTGAAGCTTTCTTT.